The rows below give T cell receptor beta chains drawn from one sample of a study of blood T cell repertoires in COVID-19. Libraries were prepared by immunoSEQ multiplex PCR; TCRdb keeps only in-frame clonotypes and omits some of them. The data contain some 100,000 clones, around 80% of them singletons. The sequencing input was peripheral blood. Receptors originate from a human donor in a cohort sampled during active or convalescent COVID-19. Both conserved end residues are trimmed from each CDR3.

V	J	CDR3
TRBV6-2/TRBV6-3	TRBJ2-7	ASSYSPTGFYEQY
TRBV28	TRBJ2-1	ASSEGGRHYLSSYNEQF
TRBV5-1	TRBJ1-1	ASSPERTGGPTEAF
TRBV28	TRBJ1-5	ASSSHLYQPQH
TRBV6-6	TRBJ2-4	ASSYLPWDRGQIQY
TRBV7-8	TRBJ2-3	ASSSTGTSTDTQY
TRBV7-2	TRBJ2-7	ASSSRTGNEQY
TRBV25-1	TRBJ1-2	ASSEHMDGYT
TRBV5-5	TRBJ1-2	ASSLADISVNYGYT
TRBV2	TRBJ1-6	ASSELTGISDSPLH
TRBV18	TRBJ2-7	ASSPSGGAREQY
TRBV6-5	TRBJ2-2	ASSLAARNTGELL
TRBV2	TRBJ1-2	ASRLGRSNNYGYT
TRBV6-2/TRBV6-3	TRBJ2-2	ASSRIPFPGYTGELF
TRBV18	TRBJ2-3	ASSRTDSAGGQRGTDTQY
TRBV5-5	TRBJ1-6	ASSPAGGFLYSSYNSPLH
TRBV19	TRBJ1-2	ASNSGFDGYT
TRBV4-2	TRBJ1-2	ASSQGLGSYGYT
TRBV4-3	TRBJ2-1	ASRGESGGAGYNEQF
TRBV6-6	TRBJ1-1	ASSEIQGTEAF